What follows describes a single T cell receptor (beta chain). Its antigen remains unknown. The sample belongs to a study of T cells expressing NK-cell markers. For the study at large: It was sorted CD3+CD56+NKG2C+, CD3+CD56+NKG2C- and CD3+CD56-NKG2C+ T cells that supplied the TCR beta repertoires.

Points from the study as a whole: Dominant NKG2C+ clonotypes were found to form about 1.0-8% of CD8+ T cells in a handful of donors.

No DNA is given; TCRdb re-called the 5' RACE reads and lists each CDR3 protein once. The sample has 300,000 to 450,000 distinct CDR3 sequences, and its top ten clones hold around 5.2%. Per germline, CDR1 MGHDK and CDR2 SYGVNS. The CDR3 is made up of 14 amino acids. The specimen was blood T cells: a sorted CD56 or NKG2C T cell subset, CD4+ or CD8+ T cells, or bulk PBMC T cells (not recorded which). The TCR comes from a man aged 18 to 69 in good health. The chain employs TRBV25-1 and TRBJ2-3; TCRdb designates TRBD1, a call that cannot be tested without DNA. This CDR3 is CASTPGGSTDTQYF.